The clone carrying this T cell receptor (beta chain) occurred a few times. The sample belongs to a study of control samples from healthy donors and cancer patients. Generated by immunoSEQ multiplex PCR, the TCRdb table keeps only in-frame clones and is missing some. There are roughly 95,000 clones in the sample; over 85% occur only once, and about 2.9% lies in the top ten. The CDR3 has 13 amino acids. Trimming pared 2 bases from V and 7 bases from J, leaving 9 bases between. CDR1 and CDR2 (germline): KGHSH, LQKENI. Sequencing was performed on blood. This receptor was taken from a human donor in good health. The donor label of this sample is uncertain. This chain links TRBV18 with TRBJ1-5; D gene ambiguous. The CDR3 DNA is TGTGCCAGCTCACCATCCGAGGCCCAGCCCCAGCATTTT. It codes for CASSPSEAQPQHF.